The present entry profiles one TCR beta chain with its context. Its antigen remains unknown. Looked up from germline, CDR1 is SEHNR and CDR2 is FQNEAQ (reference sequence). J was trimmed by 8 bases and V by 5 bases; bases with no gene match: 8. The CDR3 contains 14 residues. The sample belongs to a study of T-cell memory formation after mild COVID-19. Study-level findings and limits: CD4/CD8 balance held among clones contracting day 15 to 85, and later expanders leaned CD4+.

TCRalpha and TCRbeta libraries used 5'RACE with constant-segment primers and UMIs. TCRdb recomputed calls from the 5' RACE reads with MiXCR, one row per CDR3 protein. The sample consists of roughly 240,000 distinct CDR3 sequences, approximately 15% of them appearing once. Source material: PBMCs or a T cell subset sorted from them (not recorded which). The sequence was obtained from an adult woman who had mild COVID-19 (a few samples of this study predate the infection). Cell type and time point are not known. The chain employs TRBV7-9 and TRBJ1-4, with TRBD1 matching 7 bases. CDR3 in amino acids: CASSPRQGREKLFF. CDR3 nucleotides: TGTGCCAGCAGCCCCCGACAGGGTCGCGAAAAACTGTTTTTT.